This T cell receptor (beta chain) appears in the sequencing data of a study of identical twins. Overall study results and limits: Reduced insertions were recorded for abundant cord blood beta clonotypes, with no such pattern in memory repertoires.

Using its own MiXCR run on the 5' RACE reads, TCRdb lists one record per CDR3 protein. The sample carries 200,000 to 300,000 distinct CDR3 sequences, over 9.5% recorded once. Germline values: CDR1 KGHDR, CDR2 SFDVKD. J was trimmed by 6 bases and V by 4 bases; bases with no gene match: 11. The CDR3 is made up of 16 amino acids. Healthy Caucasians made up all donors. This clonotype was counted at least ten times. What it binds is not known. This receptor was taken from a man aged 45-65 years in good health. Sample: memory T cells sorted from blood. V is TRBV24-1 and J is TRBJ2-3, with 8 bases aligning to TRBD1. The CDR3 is CATSDPRQGFPDTQYF. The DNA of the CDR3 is TGTGCCACCAGTGACCCCCGACAGGGGTTCCCCGATACGCAGTATTTT.